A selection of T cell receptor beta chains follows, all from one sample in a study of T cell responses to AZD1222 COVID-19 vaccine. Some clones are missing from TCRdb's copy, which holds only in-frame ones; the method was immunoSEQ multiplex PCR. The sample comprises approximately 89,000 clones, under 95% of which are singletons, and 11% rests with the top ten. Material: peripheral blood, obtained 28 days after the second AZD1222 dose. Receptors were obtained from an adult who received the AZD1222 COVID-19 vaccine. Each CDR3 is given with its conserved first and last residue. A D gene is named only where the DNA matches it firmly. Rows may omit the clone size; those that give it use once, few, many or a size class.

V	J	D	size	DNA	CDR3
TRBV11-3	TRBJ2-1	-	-	TGTGCCAGCAGCCGAAGAAGCTCCTACAATGAGCAGTTCTTC	CASSRRSSYNEQFF
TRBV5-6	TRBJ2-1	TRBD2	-	TGTGCCAGCAGCACTACACCGTCGAGCGGGGGTTACAATGAGCAGTTCTTC	CASSTTPSSGGYNEQFF
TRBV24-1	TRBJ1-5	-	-	TGTGCCACCAGTGACCCACGGGAGGCGGGTCAGCCCCAGCATTTT	CATSDPREAGQPQHF
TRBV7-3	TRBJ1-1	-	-	TGTGCCAGCAGCTTAAGGCAGGCTTACGGCACTGAAGCTTTCTTT	CASSLRQAYGTEAFF
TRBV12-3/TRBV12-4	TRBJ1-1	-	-	TGTGCCAGCAGTTTGAAGGGGGTGACTGAAGCTTTCTTT	CASSLKGVTEAFF
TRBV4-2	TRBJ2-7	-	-	TGTGCCAGCAGCCCGACGAGAGGCTACGAGCAGTACTTC	CASSPTRGYEQYF
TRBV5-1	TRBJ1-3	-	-	TGCGCCAGCAGCCCCGGGGCAAACTCTGGAAACACCATATATTTT	CASSPGANSGNTIYF
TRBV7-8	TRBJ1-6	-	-	TGTGCCAGCAGCCCTCGCCTGTATGGGGTGAATTCACCCCTCCACTTT	CASSPRLYGVNSPLHF
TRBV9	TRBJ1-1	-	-	TGTGCCAGCAGCCCCCGGGGGCGCTTGAACACTGAAGCTTTCTTT	CASSPRGRLNTEAFF
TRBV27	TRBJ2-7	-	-	TGTGCCAGCAGACCGATAAGGGGAGGCGAGCAGTACTTC	CASRPIRGGEQYF
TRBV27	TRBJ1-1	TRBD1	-	TGTGCCAGCGTACAGGGGGCTAGCACTGAAGCTTTCTTT	CASVQGASTEAFF
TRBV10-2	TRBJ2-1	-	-	TGCGCCAGCAGTGTGGCGCTTTACAATGAGCAGTTCTTC	CASSVALYNEQFF
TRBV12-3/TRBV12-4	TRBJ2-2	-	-	TGTGCCAGCAGCCTAGGGTTAGCCGGGGAGCTGTTTTTT	CASSLGLAGELFF
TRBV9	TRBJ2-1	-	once	TGTGCCAGCACCCTTACCGGAGACAGAAATGGTGAGCAGTTCTTC	CASTLTGDRNGEQFF
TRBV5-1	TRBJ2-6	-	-	TGCGCCAGCAGCAGGGACACCGGTAGTGTTCGTGGGGCCAACGTCCTGACTTTC	CASSRDTGSVRGANVLTF
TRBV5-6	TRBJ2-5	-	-	TGTGCCAGCAGCTTGTGGGGGCTCCAAGAGACCCAGTACTTC	CASSLWGLQETQYF
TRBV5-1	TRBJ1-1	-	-	TGCGCCAGCAGCTTGGCCGGTCCGAGAACCACTGAAGCTTTCTTT	CASSLAGPRTTEAFF
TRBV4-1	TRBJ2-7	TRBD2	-	TGCGCCAGCAGCCCTACTAGCGCATCCTACGAGCAGTACTTC	CASSPTSASYEQYF
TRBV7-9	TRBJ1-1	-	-	TGTGCCAGCAGCTTTGGGGCCCGGGGCACTGAAGCTTTCTTT	CASSFGARGTEAFF
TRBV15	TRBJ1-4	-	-	TGTGCCACCAGCAGACGCCCGGTCGGCACTAATGAAAAACTGTTTTTT	CATSRRPVGTNEKLFF
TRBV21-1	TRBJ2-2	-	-	TGTGCCAGGGAGCGGGGATCGAACACCGGGGAGCTGTTTTTT	CARERGSNTGELFF
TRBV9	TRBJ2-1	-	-	TGTGCCAGCAGCCCGGGGACCCAGGGTGAGCAGTTCTTC	CASSPGTQGEQFF
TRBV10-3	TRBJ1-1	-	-	TGTGCCATCAGTTCCTCCGGCGGGGGAGCCACTGAAGCTTTCTTT	CAISSSGGGATEAFF
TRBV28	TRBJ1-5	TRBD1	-	TGTGCCAGCAGGCAAGGGACAGTTAGCAATCAGCCCCAGCATTTT	CASRQGTVSNQPQHF
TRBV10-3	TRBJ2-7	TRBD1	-	TGTGCCATCAGGGGGACAGGGCGTTCCTACGAGCAGTACTTC	CAIRGTGRSYEQYF
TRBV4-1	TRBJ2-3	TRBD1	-	TGCGCCAGCAGCCTTACCGGGACAGGGAAAGATACGCAGTATTTT	CASSLTGTGKDTQYF
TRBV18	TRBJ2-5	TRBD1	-	TGTGCCAGCTCACCGGACAGGGTAACGGAGACCCAGTACTTC	CASSPDRVTETQYF
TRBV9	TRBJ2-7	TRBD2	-	TGTGCCAGCAGCAAGAACGCACTAGCGGGGACCTACGAGCAGTACTTC	CASSKNALAGTYEQYF
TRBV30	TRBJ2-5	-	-	TGTGCCTGGAGCGGGGAAGGGAAGGAGACCCAGTACTTC	CAWSGEGKETQYF
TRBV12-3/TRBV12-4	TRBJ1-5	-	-	TGTGCCAGCCGGGGGACCCTAAATCAGCCCCAGCATTTT	CASRGTLNQPQHF
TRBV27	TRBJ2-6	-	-	TGTGCCAGCAGTTTCCGGACAGCCATCAACTCTGGGGCCAACGTCCTGACTTTC	CASSFRTAINSGANVLTF
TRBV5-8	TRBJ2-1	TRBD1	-	TGTGCCAGCAGCTTGGAGGGACAGTCCTACAATGAGCAGTTCTTC	CASSLEGQSYNEQFF
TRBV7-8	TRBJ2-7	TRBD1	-	TGTGCCAGCAGCACCTCAACAGGGGAAGCCTACGAGCAGTACTTC	CASSTSTGEAYEQYF
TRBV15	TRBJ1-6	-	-	TGTGCCACCAGCAGAGATCAGAATTCACCCCTCCACTTT	CATSRDQNSPLHF
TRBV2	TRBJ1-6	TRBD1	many	TGTGCCAACGGACAGGGGGTGGAATATAGTTCACCCCTCCACTTT	CANGQGVEYSSPLHF
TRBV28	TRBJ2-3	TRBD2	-	TGTGCCAGCAGCCTCCATACTAGCGGGAGAGCGGCAGATACGCAGTATTTT	CASSLHTSGRAADTQYF
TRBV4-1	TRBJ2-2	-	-	TGCGCCAGCAGCCAAGATATCACAGTGAACACCGGGGAGCTGTTTTTT	CASSQDITVNTGELFF